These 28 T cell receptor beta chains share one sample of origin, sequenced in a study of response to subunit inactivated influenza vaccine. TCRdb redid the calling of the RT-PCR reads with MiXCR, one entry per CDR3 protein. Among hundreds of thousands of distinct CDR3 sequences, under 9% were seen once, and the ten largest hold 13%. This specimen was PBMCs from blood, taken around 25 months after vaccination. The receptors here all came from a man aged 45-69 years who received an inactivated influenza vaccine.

The CDR3 DNA reads TGTGCCAGCAGCTTAGTCAGGAATGAAGCTTTCTTT. Its protein product is CASSLVRNEAFF. This chain links TRBV7-2 with TRBJ1-1; no definite D call. CDR3 length: 12 amino acids. Germline loops: CDR1 SGHTA, CDR2 FQGNSA. V lost 1 base to trimming and J lost 7 bases, with 7 bases between them.

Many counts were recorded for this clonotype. The CDR3 here is CASSQEFRGPNNQPQHF. CDR3 nucleotide sequence: TGTGCCAGCAGCCAAGAATTTCGGGGACCGAACAATCAGCCCCAGCATTTT. The J gene is TRBJ1-5, the V gene TRBV3-1, with a tentative D call TRBD1 (5 bases). Looked up from germline, CDR1 is LGHDT and CDR2 is YNNKEL (reference sequence). The CDR3 spans 17 residues. V was clipped by 0 bases and J by 3 bases, with 15 bases between them.

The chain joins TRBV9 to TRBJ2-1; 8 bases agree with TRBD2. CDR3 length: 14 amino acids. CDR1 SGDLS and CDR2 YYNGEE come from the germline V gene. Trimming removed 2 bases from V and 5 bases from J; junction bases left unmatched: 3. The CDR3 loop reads CASSVSGNHNEQFF. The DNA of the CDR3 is TGTGCCAGCAGCGTTAGCGGGAACCACAATGAGCAGTTCTTC.

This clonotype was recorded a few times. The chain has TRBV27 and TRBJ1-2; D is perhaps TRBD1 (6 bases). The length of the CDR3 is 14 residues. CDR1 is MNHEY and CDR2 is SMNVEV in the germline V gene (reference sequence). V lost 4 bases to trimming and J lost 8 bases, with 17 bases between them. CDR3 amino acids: CASSSAYRAIGYTF. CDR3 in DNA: TGTGCCAGCAGTTCCGCTTACAGGGCCATCGGCTACACCTTC.

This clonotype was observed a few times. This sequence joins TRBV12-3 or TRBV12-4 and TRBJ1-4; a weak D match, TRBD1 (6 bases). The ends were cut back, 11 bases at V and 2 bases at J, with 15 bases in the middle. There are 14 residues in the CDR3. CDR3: CACKRTATNEKLFF. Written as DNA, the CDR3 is TGTGCCTGCAAAAGGACAGCCACTAATGAAAAACTGTTTTTT.

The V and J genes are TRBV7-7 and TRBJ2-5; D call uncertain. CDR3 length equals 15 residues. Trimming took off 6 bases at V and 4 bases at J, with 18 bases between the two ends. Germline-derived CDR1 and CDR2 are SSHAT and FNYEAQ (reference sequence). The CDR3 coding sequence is TGTGCCAGCAGTTCCCGACTGGATCCGCGAGAGACCCAGTACTTC. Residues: CASSSRLDPRETQYF.

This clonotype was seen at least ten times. The CDR3 region is CASSPGDGLLDTQYF. The DNA for the CDR3 is TGTGCCAGCTCACCAGGGGACGGGCTTTTGGATACGCAGTATTTT. V is TRBV18 and J is TRBJ2-3, with D perhaps assigned TRBD1 or TRBD2 (5 bases each). Germline V CDR1 and CDR2: KGHSH, LQKENI. Trimming pared 2 bases from V and 6 bases from J, leaving 15 bases between. The CDR3 is 15 residues long.

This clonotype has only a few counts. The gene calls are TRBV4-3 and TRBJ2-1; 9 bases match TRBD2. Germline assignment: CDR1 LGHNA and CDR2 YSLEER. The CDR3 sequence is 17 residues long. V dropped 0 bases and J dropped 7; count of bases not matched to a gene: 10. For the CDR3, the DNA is TGCGCCAGCAGCCAAGATACTTCCGGGCTAGCGGGGAATGAGCAGTTCTTC. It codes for CASSQDTSGLAGNEQFF.

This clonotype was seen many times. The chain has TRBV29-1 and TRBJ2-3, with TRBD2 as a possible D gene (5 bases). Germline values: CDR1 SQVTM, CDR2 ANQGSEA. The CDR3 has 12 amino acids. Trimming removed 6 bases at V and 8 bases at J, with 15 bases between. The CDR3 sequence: CSVPDYSSTQYF. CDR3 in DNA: TGCAGCGTCCCAGACTACTCCAGTACGCAGTATTTT.

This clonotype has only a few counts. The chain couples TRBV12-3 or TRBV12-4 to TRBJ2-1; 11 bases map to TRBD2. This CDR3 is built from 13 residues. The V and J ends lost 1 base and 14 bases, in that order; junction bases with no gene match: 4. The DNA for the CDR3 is TGTGCCAGCAGTTTAGGGCTAGCGGGGGGCAAGTTCTTC. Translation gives CASSLGLAGGKFF.

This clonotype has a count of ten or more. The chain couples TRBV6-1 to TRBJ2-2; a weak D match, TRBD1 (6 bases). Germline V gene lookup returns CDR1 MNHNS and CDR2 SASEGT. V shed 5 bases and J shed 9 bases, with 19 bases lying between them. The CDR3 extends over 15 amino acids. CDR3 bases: TGTGCCAGCAGTCGTGACAGGTCTCCTACCCGGGAGCTGTTTTTT. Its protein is CASSRDRSPTRELFF.

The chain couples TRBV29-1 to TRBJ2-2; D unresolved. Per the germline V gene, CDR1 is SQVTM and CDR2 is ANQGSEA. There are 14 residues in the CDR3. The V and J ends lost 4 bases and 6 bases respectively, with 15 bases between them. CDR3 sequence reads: CSVVAQSGAGELFF. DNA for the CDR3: TGCAGCGTTGTGGCTCAGTCAGGAGCCGGGGAGCTGTTTTTT.

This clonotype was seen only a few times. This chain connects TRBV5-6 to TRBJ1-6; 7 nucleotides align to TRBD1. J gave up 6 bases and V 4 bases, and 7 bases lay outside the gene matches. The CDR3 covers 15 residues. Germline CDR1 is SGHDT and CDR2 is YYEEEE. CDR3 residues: CASSLGQSVNSPLHF. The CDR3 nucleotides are TGTGCCAGCAGCCTGGGACAGTCAGTTAATTCACCCCTCCACTTT.

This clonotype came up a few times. The CDR3 is CASSHDGSRGFYEQYF. In DNA, the CDR3 is TGTGCCAGCAGCCACGATGGCTCCCGCGGCTTCTACGAGCAGTACTTC. The chain joins TRBV3-1 to TRBJ2-7; no firm D call. This CDR3 contains 16 residues. Trimming took 3 bases from V and 3 from J, leaving 18 bases between them. Germline lookup yields CDR1 LGHDT and CDR2 YNNKEL (reference sequence).

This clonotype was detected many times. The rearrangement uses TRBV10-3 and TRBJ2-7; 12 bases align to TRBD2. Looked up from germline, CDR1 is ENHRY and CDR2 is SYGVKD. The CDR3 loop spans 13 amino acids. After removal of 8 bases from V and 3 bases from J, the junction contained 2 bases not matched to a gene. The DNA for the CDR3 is TGTGCCATCCGACTAGCGGGAGTCTACGAGCAGTACTTC. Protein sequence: CAIRLAGVYEQYF.

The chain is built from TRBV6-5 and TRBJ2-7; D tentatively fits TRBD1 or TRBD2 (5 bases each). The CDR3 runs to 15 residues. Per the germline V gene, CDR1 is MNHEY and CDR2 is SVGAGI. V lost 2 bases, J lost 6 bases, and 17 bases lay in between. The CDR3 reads CASSYEGQLSSEQYF. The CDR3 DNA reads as TGTGCCAGCAGTTACGAGGGGCAGCTGAGTAGCGAGCAGTACTTC.

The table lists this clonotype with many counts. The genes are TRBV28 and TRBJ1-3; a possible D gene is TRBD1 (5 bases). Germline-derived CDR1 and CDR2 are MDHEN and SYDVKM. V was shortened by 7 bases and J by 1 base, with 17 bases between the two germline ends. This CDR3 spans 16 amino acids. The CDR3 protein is CASTSGGTSSGNTIYF. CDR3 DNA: TGTGCCAGCACCAGCGGGGGGACGAGTTCTGGAAACACCATATATTTT.

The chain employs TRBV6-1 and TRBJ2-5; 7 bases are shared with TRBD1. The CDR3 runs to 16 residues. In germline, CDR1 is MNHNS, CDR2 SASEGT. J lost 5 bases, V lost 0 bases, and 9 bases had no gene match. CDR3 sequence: CASSEAPPGGLETQYF. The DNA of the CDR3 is TGTGCCAGCAGTGAAGCGCCTCCAGGGGGTTTGGAGACCCAGTACTTC.

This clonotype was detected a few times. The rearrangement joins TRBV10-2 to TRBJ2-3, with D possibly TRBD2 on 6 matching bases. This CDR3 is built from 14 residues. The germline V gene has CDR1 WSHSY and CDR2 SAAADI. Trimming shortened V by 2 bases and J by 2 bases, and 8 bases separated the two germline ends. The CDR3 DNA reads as TGCGCCAGCAGTGAGCCGGGACTCACAGATACGCAGTATTTT. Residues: CASSEPGLTDTQYF.

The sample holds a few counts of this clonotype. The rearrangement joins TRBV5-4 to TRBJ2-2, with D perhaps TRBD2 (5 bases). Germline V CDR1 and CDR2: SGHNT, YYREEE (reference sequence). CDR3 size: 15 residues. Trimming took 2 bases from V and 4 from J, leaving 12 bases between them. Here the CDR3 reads CASSFSDFRTGELFF. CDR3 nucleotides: TGTGCCAGCAGCTTTAGCGATTTTCGCACCGGGGAGCTGTTTTTT. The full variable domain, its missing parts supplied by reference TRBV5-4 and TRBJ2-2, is ETGVTQSPTHLIKTRGQQVTLRCSSQSGHNTVSWYQQALGQGPQFIFQYYREEENGRGNFPPRFSGLQFPNYSSELNVNALELDDSALYLCASSFSDFRTGELFFGEGSRLTVL.

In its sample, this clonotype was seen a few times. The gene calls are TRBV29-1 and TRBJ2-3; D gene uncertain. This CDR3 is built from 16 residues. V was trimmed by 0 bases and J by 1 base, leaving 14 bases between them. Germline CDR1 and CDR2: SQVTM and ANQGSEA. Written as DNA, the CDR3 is TGCAGCGTTGAAGATCCCGGGCCACCACGCACAGATACGCAGTATTTT. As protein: CSVEDPGPPRTDTQYF.

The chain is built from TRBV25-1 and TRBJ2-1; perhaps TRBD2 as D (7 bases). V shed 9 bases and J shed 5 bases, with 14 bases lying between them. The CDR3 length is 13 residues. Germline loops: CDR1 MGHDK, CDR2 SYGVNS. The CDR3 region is CARGRGVHNEQFF. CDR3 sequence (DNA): TGTGCCAGAGGGAGGGGGGTCCACAATGAGCAGTTCTTC.

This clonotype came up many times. The CDR3 DNA follows: TGCGCCAGCAGCTTGGGGGGCGCGTCCGACGAGCAGTACTTC. Translation gives CASSLGGASDEQYF. J is TRBJ2-7 and V is TRBV5-1, with D possibly TRBD1 on 5 matching bases. From germline, CDR1 is SGHRS and CDR2 YFSETQ. The CDR3 is 14 amino acids. Deletions cut 0 bases from V and 5 bases from J, with 12 bases between. The whole variable domain, filled in from reference TRBV5-1 and TRBJ2-7, reads KAGVTQTPRYLIKTRGQQVTLSCSPISGHRSVSWYQQTPGQGLQFLFEYFSETQRNKGNFPGRFSGRQFSNSRSEMNVSTLELGDSALYLCASSLGGASDEQYFGPGTRLTVT.

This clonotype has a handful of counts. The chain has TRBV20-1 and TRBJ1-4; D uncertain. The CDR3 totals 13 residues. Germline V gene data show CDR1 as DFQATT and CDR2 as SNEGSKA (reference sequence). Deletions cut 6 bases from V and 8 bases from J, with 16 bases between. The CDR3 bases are TGCAGTGCCCCGGCCGTCGGTGGGGAAAAACTGTTTTTT. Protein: CSAPAVGGEKLFF.

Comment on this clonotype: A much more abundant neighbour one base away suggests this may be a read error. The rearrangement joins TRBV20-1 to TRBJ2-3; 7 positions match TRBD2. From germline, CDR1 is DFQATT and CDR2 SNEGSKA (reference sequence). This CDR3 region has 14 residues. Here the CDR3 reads CSPSDAGGTDTQYF. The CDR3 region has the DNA TGCAGTCCTAGTGACGCGGGGGGCACAGATACGCAGTATTTT.

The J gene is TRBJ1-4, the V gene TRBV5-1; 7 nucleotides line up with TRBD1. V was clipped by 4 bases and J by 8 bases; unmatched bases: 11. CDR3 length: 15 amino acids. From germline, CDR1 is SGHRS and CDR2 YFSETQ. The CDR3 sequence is CASSIQAGTAEKLFF. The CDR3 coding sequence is TGCGCCAGCAGCATACAAGCAGGGACAGCAGAAAAACTGTTTTTT.

The DNA of the CDR3 is TGTGCCATCAGGGGACAGGTGCAGAGCTCCTACGAGCAGTACTTC. Protein sequence: CAIRGQVQSSYEQYF. This chain connects TRBV10-3 to TRBJ2-7; the match to TRBD1 covers 8 bases. Germline trimming cut 6 bases from V and 0 bases from J; bases unmatched to any gene: 7. The CDR3 is made up of 15 amino acids. Germline V gene data show CDR1 as ENHRY and CDR2 as SYGVKD.

CDR3 residues: CASSQGPREYETQYF. CDR3 DNA: TGTGCCAGCAGCCAAGGGCCCAGGGAATACGAGACCCAGTACTTC. The rearrangement joins TRBV3-1 to TRBJ2-5; maybe TRBD1 (5 bases). The CDR3 consists of 15 residues. V lost 1 base and J lost 5, with 14 bases in between. The germline V gene has CDR1 LGHDT and CDR2 YNNKEL (reference sequence).